The 9 T cell receptor beta chains below all came from one sample that was sequenced in a study of blood T cell repertoires in COVID-19. Here immunoSEQ multiplex PCR was the method, and the copy in TCRdb shows in-frame clones only, minus some. The sample includes about 62,000 clones, roughly nine tenths of them seen just once. Sequenced material: peripheral blood. The source is a woman aged 55 to 70 with COVID-19, enrolled during active disease.

This clone appeared a few times. This chain connects TRBV30 to TRBJ1-2, with D uncertain. Trimming removed 5 bases at V and 2 bases at J, with 9 bases between. CDR1 is GTSNPN, CDR2 SVGIG, per germline (reference sequence). This CDR3 is built from 12 residues. The CDR3 nucleotides are TGTGCCTGGCTAATCAGGAACTATGGCTACACCTTC. The encoded protein is CAWLIRNYGYTF.

The gene calls are TRBV25-1 and TRBJ2-1; 10 bases are a match to TRBD2. Trimming took 2 bases from V and 10 from J; bases not matched to a gene: 2. Germline CDR1 MGHDK, CDR2 SYGVNS. The CDR3 runs 13 residues. The CDR3 region is CASSEVAGGEQFF. The DNA for the CDR3 is TGTGCCAGCAGTGAAGTAGCGGGAGGCGAGCAGTTCTTC.

The chain links TRBV7-9 to TRBJ2-1; 13 bases align to TRBD2. The CDR3 is made up of 16 amino acids. The junction had 4 bases not matched to a gene; V was cut back by 5 bases and J by 3 bases. Germline V gene data show CDR1 as SEHNR and CDR2 as FQNEAQ (reference sequence). This CDR3 reads CASSLGTSGDYNEQFF. CDR3 in DNA: TGTGCCAGCAGCCTCGGGACTAGCGGGGACTACAATGAGCAGTTCTTC.

The chain is built from TRBV5-4 and TRBJ1-1, with a tentative D call TRBD1 (5 bases). The germline V gene encodes CDR1 SGHNT and CDR2 YYREEE (reference sequence). The CDR3 runs 14 residues. V lost 0 bases and J lost 6, with 12 bases in between. CDR3 sequence reads: CASSLAQGWAEAFF. The CDR3 coding sequence is TGTGCCAGCAGCTTGGCGCAGGGTTGGGCTGAAGCTTTCTTT. The full variable domain, with the rest looked up from reference TRBV5-4 and TRBJ1-1, is ETGVTQSPTHLIKTRGQQVTLRCSSQSGHNTVSWYQQALGQGPQFIFQYYREEENGRGNFPPRFSGLQFPNYSSELNVNALELDDSALYLCASSLAQGWAEAFFGQGTRLTVV.

V is TRBV19 and J is TRBJ1-6; 9 bases are a match to TRBD1. This CDR3 comprises 16 residues. Germline values: CDR1 LNHDA, CDR2 SQIVND (reference sequence). J was trimmed by 11 bases and V by 7 bases; bases with no gene match: 15. This chain's CDR3 is CASTPLGGQGTPPLHF. Written as DNA, the CDR3 is TGTGCCAGTACCCCCCTCGGGGGACAGGGCACGCCACCCCTCCACTTT.

This clone was detected once. The chain joins TRBV18 to TRBJ2-1; D remains unclear. V was shortened by 5 bases and J by 0 bases, with 17 bases between the two germline ends. Germline V gives CDR1 KGHSH, CDR2 LQKENI. CDR3 length: 17 residues. In DNA form, the CDR3 reads TGTGCCAGCTCAAATCTGATTAGCCCGGGCTCCTACAATGAGCAGTTCTTC. Its protein is CASSNLISPGSYNEQFF.

This chain joins TRBV11-3 and TRBJ1-2, with D possibly TRBD1 on 6 matching bases. The CDR3 extends over 15 amino acids. Germline values: CDR1 SGHNT, CDR2 YENEEA. Trimming shortened V by 0 bases and J by 7 bases, and 15 bases separated the two germline ends. As DNA, the CDR3 is TGTGCCAGCAGCTTAGATTCCCAGGGGCGCGGTGGCTACACCTTC. Translated, it gives CASSLDSQGRGGYTF.

V is TRBV9 and J is TRBJ1-5; no clear D. This CDR3 is built from 13 residues. CDR1 SGDLS and CDR2 YYNGEE come from the germline V gene. V dropped 2 bases and J dropped 5 bases, with 8 bases sitting between them. The CDR3 bases are TGTGCCAGCAGCGTCTCGGTGGATCAGCCCCAGCATTTT. It encodes CASSVSVDQPQHF.

The V call is TRBV25-1, the J call TRBJ2-7; D gene uncertain. From germline, CDR1 is MGHDK and CDR2 SYGVNS. The length of the CDR3 is 11 residues. V lost 5 bases, J lost 3 bases, and 5 bases lay in between. The CDR3 bases are TGTGCCAGCAGTAAGAGCTACGAGCAGTACTTC. The encoded protein is CASSKSYEQYF.